The 9 T cell receptor beta chains in this list originate from one sample, sequenced in a study of blood T cell repertoires in COVID-19. Assay used: immunoSEQ multiplex PCR; TCRdb lists only in-frame clones, some missing. The sample holds roughly 250,000 clones, roughly 80% seen once. Sequenced: peripheral blood. All receptors come from a woman aged 80 or over with acute or convalescent COVID-19.

The chain is built from TRBV30 and TRBJ1-2; 7 nucleotides align to TRBD1. The germline CDR1 and CDR2 sequences are GTSNPN and SVGIG (reference sequence). V shed 5 bases and J 8 bases; nucleotides not matched to a gene: 11. This CDR3 region has 13 residues. CDR3 residues: CAWGVRQGRGYTF. For the CDR3, the DNA is TGTGCCTGGGGCGTCAGACAGGGTAGAGGCTACACCTTC.

The chain joins TRBV14 to TRBJ1-3; tentative D call: TRBD1 (5 bases). Germline assignment: CDR1 SGHDN and CDR2 FVKESK. The CDR3 runs to 17 residues. Trimming removed 1 base at V and 0 bases at J, with 13 bases between. The chain's CDR3 is CASSQAIRESSGNTIYF. CDR3 bases: TGTGCCAGCAGCCAAGCTATCAGGGAAAGCTCTGGAAACACCATATATTTT.

V and J are TRBV3-1 (or the pseudogene TRBV3-2) and TRBJ1-6, with D tentatively TRBD1 (5 bases). Trimming took 4 bases from V and 0 from J, leaving 13 bases between them. The CDR3 runs 17 residues. Germline V gene sequence: CDR1 LGHDT, CDR2 YNNKEL (reference sequence). DNA for the CDR3: TGTGCCAGCAGCCTGGGGCCCCTCCGCTCCTATAATTCACCCCTCCACTTT. It yields the protein CASSLGPLRSYNSPLHF.

V gene TRBV14 combines with J gene TRBJ2-6; D is possibly TRBD1 (5 bases). The CDR3 is 15 amino acids. The germline CDR1 and CDR2 sequences are SGHDN and FVKESK. Trimming removed 4 bases at V and 1 base at J, with 8 bases between. In nucleotides, the CDR3 is TGTGCCAGCAGCCCTCCAGGGTCTGGGGCCAACGTCCTGACTTTC. Translating gives CASSPPGSGANVLTF.

The V and J genes are TRBV21-1 and TRBJ2-3; TRBD2, as called in the table, went unchecked against the DNA. TRBV21-1 is a documented pseudogene. CDR3 length equals 17 residues. DNA for the CDR3: TGTGCCAGCAGCAAGGCCCGGAGTACGGTTCCGGCAGATACGCAGTATTTT. This codes for CASSKARSTVPADTQYF.

The chain uses TRBV4-2 and TRBJ2-5; 8 bases agree with TRBD1. The trim removed 1 base at V and 3 bases at J, leaving 4 bases unmatched. Germline lookup yields CDR1 LGHNA and CDR2 YNFKEQ. The CDR3 spans 15 residues. In DNA form, the CDR3 reads TGTGCCAGCAGCCAAGCGGACAGGGAAAAAGAGACCCAGTACTTC. Its protein is CASSQADREKETQYF.

This chain joins TRBV4-1 and TRBJ1-1; D unresolved. The V gene's germline CDR1 is MGHRA and CDR2 YSYEKL. V dropped 0 bases and J dropped 1 base, with 9 bases sitting between them. CDR3 length: 15 residues. The CDR3 nucleotides are TGCGCCAGCAGCCAAGATCTGAACACGAACACTGAAGCTTTCTTT. Translating gives CASSQDLNTNTEAFF.

This clone showed up many times. CDR3 sequence: CASSGAGGLYEQYF. As DNA, the CDR3 is TGTGCCAGCAGTGGCGCAGGGGGCCTCTACGAGCAGTACTTC. The J gene is TRBJ2-7, the V gene TRBV2, with TRBD1 matching over 8 bases. The junction had 5 bases not matched to a gene; V was cut back by 4 bases and J by 3 bases. The V gene's germline CDR1 is SNHLY and CDR2 FYNNEI. This CDR3 spans 14 amino acids.

The V gene is TRBV4-1, the J gene TRBJ2-2; TRBD2 is a possible D gene (6 bases). CDR1 is MGHRA, CDR2 YSYEKL, per germline. V lost 2 bases and J 3 bases, leaving 10 bases between the germline ends. The CDR3 is 15 amino acids. The CDR3 loop reads CASSQYGGDTGELFF. CDR3 sequence (DNA): TGCGCCAGCAGCCAATATGGAGGGGACACCGGGGAGCTGTTTTTT.